This entry describes one TCR beta chain. CDR1 SGDLS and CDR2 YYNGEE come from the germline V gene. The CDR3 is made up of 15 amino acids. Trimming pared 8 bases from V and 8 bases from J, leaving 25 bases between. This table comes from immunoSEQ multiplex PCR, and its TCRdb copy is limited to in-frame clones, with some not included. The table has about 30,000 clones, around 84% seen once. The data were obtained in a study of blood T cell repertoires in COVID-19. The clonotype originates from a man aged 65 to 79 with acute or convalescent COVID-19. Sequenced sample: peripheral blood. The genes are TRBV9 and TRBJ1-2, with D possibly TRBD1 on 5 matching bases. The CDR3: CASSGDRPTWGGYTF. As DNA, the CDR3 is TGTGCCAGTTCGGGGGACCGCCCAACTTGGGGCGGCTACACCTTC.